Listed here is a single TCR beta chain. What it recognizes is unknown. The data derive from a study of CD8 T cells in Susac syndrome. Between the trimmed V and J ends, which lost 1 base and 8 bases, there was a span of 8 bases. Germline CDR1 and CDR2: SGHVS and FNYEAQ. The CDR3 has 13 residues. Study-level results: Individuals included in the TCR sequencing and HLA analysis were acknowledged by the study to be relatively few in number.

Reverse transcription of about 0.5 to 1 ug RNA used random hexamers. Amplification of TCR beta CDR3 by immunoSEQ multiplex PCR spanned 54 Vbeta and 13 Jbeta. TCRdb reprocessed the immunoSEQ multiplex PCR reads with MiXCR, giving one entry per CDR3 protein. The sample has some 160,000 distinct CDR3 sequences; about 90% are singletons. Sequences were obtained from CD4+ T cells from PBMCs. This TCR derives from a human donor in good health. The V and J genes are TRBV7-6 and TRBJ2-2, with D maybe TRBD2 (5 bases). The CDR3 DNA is TGTGCCAGCAGCTTAGTGGGGAGAGGGGAGCTGTTTTTT. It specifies CASSLVGRGELFF.